The T cell receptor (beta chain) described here comes from a study of ipilimumab plus nivolumab after autologous stem cell transplantation (dated by TCRdb to 2020 to 2022). Concerning the study at large: Trial patients received a median of roughly 5 ipilimumab doses and roughly eight nivolumab doses. The DLBCL cohort included primary refractory and relapsed disease, with 18-month progression-free survival of roughly 89% and 26% respectively. The trial enrolled patients with high-risk diffuse large B cell lymphoma, mature T cell lymphoma, or multiple myeloma undergoing autologous transplant. The intent-to-treat population of the trial consisted of approximately 35 patients. The full study reports these points: Per the authors, a biologic rationale for further study of the post-transplant checkpoint inhibition approach was offered by T cell receptor repertoire, regulatory T cell phenotype and gut microbiota profiles. The authors concluded that, as post-transplant consolidation, combined checkpoint inhibition appeared tolerable.

Checkpoint therapy was initiated 14 to 28 days after autologous transplant, and ipilimumab was administered at 1 mg/kg intravenously on day 1 of selected weeks. Nivolumab was administered at 3 mg/kg intravenously on day 1 of weeks 1, 4, 7, 10, and every two weeks through week 26. The study was a Phase Ib clinical trial testing combined checkpoint inhibition with ipilimumab and nivolumab as consolidation after autologous stem cell transplantation. Library prep was done by the immunoSEQ multiplex PCR assay. The table comes from immuneACCESS by way of TCRdb, which keeps in-frame sequences with V and J called. Part of the clones is missing from these tables; in studies checked, under half for an unresolved V gene and the rest for unknown reasons. The table for this sample lists 20,000 to 25,000 clones; less than 85% of them were counted only once. The top ten clones comprise 20% to 30% of the sample.

Based on the germline V gene, the CDR1 and CDR2 sequences are SGHNT and YENEEA. The CDR3 numbers 14 residues from cysteine through phenylalanine. The sequence is cut down to CDR3 DNA, 42 bases in frame from base 1. For this clone: Its antigen target is currently unknown. No base qualities exist here, and no much larger clone lies one base off it.

The rearranged segments are TRBV11-3 and TRBJ2-5; a confident D gene designation cannot be given. The assigned J gene may be wrong: the sequence end matches TRBJ2-7 better. The TCR was taken from a male donor with diffuse large B-cell lymphoma. The specimen comprised PBMCs, sampled in a trial of ipilimumab plus nivolumab as post-transplant consolidation. The CDR3 corresponds to CASSSGPRPNEQYF. The DNA sequence is TGTGCCAGCAGCTCAGGACCCCGACCCAACGAGCAGTACTTC.